These T cell receptor beta chains were read from a single sample in a study of a mutant IDH1 vaccine in newly diagnosed glioma. These TCRs are of unknown antigen specificity. TCRdb's table, derived via immunoSEQ multiplex PCR, lists solely in-frame clones and lacks some. The sample has 35,000 to 45,000 clones; about four fifths are singletons. Sequencing was performed on PBMCs, taken from a glioma patient whose treatment included an IDH1 peptide vaccine. The receptors here all came from a man aged 45-60 years with glioma. The CDR3 runs from the conserved cysteine through the conserved F or W. Each record gives: D gene, J gene, V gene, clone size, CDR3 DNA, CDR3 protein. D genes are given only for firm matches. Where a row states a size, it is once, few, many or the class of an expanded clone; other rows omit it.

D gene: NA
J gene: TRBJ2-1
V gene: TRBV7-6
clone size: NA
CDR3 DNA: TGTGCCAGCAGCTTAGTGGGACAAAATGAGCAGTTCTTC
CDR3 protein: CASSLVGQNEQFF

D gene: TRBD2
J gene: TRBJ2-1
V gene: TRBV11-3
clone size: few
CDR3 DNA: TGTGCCAGCAGCTCCCTTAAGGGCGGGGGAACCTATGAGCAGTTCTTC
CDR3 protein: CASSSLKGGGTYEQFF

D gene: NA
J gene: TRBJ1-1
V gene: TRBV5-4
clone size: few
CDR3 DNA: TGTGCCAGCAGCTGGGAGTCCACTGAAGCTTTCTTT
CDR3 protein: CASSWESTEAFF

D gene: TRBD1
J gene: TRBJ1-4
V gene: TRBV5-5
clone size: NA
CDR3 DNA: TGTGCCAGCAGCCCGGGGACAGCAACTAATGAAAAACTGTTTTTT
CDR3 protein: CASSPGTATNEKLFF

D gene: NA
J gene: TRBJ1-4
V gene: TRBV9
clone size: NA
CDR3 DNA: TGTGCCAGCAGCGTATCCGGGACACCTAGGGAAAAACTGTTTTTT
CDR3 protein: CASSVSGTPREKLFF

D gene: NA
J gene: TRBJ2-2
V gene: TRBV11-2
clone size: NA
CDR3 DNA: TGTGCCAGCAGCAAACAGGGCTCCGGGGAGCTGTTTTTT
CDR3 protein: CASSKQGSGELFF

D gene: NA
J gene: TRBJ1-4
V gene: TRBV5-1
clone size: NA
CDR3 DNA: TGCGCCAGCAGCTTGGCTCAGGGGAAGGGCCAGGAAAAACTGTTTTTT
CDR3 protein: CASSLAQGKGQEKLFF

D gene: TRBD2
J gene: TRBJ2-2
V gene: TRBV9
clone size: NA
CDR3 DNA: TGTGCCAGCCGGTCCGGGGGGTGGCGGGCGAACACCGGGGAGCTGTTTTTT
CDR3 protein: CASRSGGWRANTGELFF

D gene: TRBD1
J gene: TRBJ2-7
V gene: TRBV2
clone size: few
CDR3 DNA: TGTGCCACCAAATCAGGACAGGGGGCTGAAGAGCAGTACTTC
CDR3 protein: CATKSGQGAEEQYF

D gene: TRBD2
J gene: TRBJ2-2
V gene: TRBV27
clone size: NA
CDR3 DNA: TGTGCCAGCAGCCCGACTAGCGGGAACACCGGGGAGCTGTTTTTT
CDR3 protein: CASSPTSGNTGELFF

D gene: NA
J gene: TRBJ1-5
V gene: TRBV11-3
clone size: NA
CDR3 DNA: TGTGCCAGCAGCCTCTCCGAACCCATGGGCGGTCAGCCCCAGCATTTT
CDR3 protein: CASSLSEPMGGQPQHF

D gene: NA
J gene: TRBJ1-6
V gene: TRBV9
clone size: few
CDR3 DNA: TGTGCCAGCAGCGTAGGGACCGATAATTCACCCCTCCACTTT
CDR3 protein: CASSVGTDNSPLHF

D gene: NA
J gene: TRBJ1-2
V gene: TRBV9
clone size: NA
CDR3 DNA: TGTGCCAGCAGCCCAGGGGCGGGAGGCTATGGCTACACCTTC
CDR3 protein: CASSPGAGGYGYTF

D gene: NA
J gene: TRBJ1-2
V gene: TRBV30
clone size: NA
CDR3 DNA: TGTGCCTGGAGTGAAAATGGCTACACCTTC
CDR3 protein: CAWSENGYTF

D gene: NA
J gene: TRBJ2-2
V gene: TRBV18
clone size: NA
CDR3 DNA: TGTGCCAGCTCACCTCAGGGATCGGCCGGGGAGCTGTTTTTT
CDR3 protein: CASSPQGSAGELFF

D gene: NA
J gene: TRBJ1-1
V gene: TRBV4-1
clone size: NA
CDR3 DNA: TGCGCCAGCAGCCAAGGGTGGGCAGGAACCACTGAAGCTTTCTTT
CDR3 protein: CASSQGWAGTTEAFF

D gene: NA
J gene: TRBJ2-3
V gene: TRBV19
clone size: NA
CDR3 DNA: TGTGCCAGTAGAGGCGGGATTTCCACAGATACGCAGTATTTT
CDR3 protein: CASRGGISTDTQYF

D gene: TRBD2
J gene: TRBJ2-2
V gene: TRBV5-1
clone size: NA
CDR3 DNA: TGCGCCAGCAGCTCCGGGACGGGGGGAACCGGGGAGCTGTTTTTT
CDR3 protein: CASSSGTGGTGELFF

D gene: TRBD2
J gene: TRBJ2-7
V gene: TRBV14
clone size: NA
CDR3 DNA: TGTGCCAGCAGGCGGAGCGGGGGTCGTTACGAGCAGTACTTC
CDR3 protein: CASRRSGGRYEQYF

D gene: NA
J gene: TRBJ2-7
V gene: TRBV9
clone size: NA
CDR3 DNA: TGTGCCAGCAGCGTAGCGGTCTGGGGCGAGCAGTACTTC
CDR3 protein: CASSVAVWGEQYF

D gene: TRBD1
J gene: TRBJ2-7
V gene: TRBV15
clone size: NA
CDR3 DNA: TGTGCCACCAGCAGGGACAGGGGGCCAACCATTGGGAAGAACTTC
CDR3 protein: CATSRDRGPTIGKNF

D gene: NA
J gene: TRBJ2-7
V gene: TRBV11-3
clone size: NA
CDR3 DNA: TGTGCCAGCAGCTTAGAGGCAGAGAGGGACTACGAGCAGTACTTC
CDR3 protein: CASSLEAERDYEQYF